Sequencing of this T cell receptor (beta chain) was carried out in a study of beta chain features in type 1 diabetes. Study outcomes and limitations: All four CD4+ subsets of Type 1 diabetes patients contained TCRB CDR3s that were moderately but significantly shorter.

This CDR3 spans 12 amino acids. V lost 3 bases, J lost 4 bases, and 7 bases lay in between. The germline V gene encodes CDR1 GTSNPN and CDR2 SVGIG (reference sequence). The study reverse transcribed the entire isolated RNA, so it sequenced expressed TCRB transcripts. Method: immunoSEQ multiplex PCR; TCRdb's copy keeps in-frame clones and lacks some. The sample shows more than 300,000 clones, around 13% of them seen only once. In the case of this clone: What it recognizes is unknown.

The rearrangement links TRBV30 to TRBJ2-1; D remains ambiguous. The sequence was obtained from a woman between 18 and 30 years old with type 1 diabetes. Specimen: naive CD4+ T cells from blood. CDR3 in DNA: TGTGCCTGGAGCCCCCTTTACAATGAGCAGTTCTTC. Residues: CAWSPLYNEQFF.